This entry lists 16 T cell receptor beta chains sequenced from one sample in a study of CD8+CD57+ T cells in acquired aplastic anemia. The template for TCR beta VDJ and CDR3 sequence profiling was genomic DNA. TCRdb recomputed calls from the reads with MiXCR, one row per CDR3 protein. The repertoire consists of 150,000 to 200,000 distinct CDR3 sequences, with approximately 43% occurring once and the leading ten covering approximately 1%. Sample: sorted CD4+, CD8+, or CD8+CD57+ T cells (not recorded which) from PBMCs. These receptor sequences come from a human donor in good health.

The chain joins TRBV20-1 to TRBJ2-5, with D perhaps matching TRBD1 or TRBD2 (5 bases each). This CDR3 has 11 residues. Per the germline V gene, CDR1 is DFQATT and CDR2 is SNEGSKA (reference sequence). Trimming removed 6 bases at V and 5 bases at J, with 10 bases between. This CDR3 is CSAGVGETQYF. CDR3 bases: TGCAGTGCGGGGGTAGGGGAGACCCAGTACTTC.

This clonotype was observed a handful of times. This rearrangement joins TRBV15 to TRBJ2-7; TRBD1 aligns across 8 bases. This CDR3 spans 16 amino acids. The J segment lost 3 bases and the V segment lost 2 bases, leaving 9 bases of the junction unmatched. The germline V gene encodes CDR1 LNHNV and CDR2 YYDKDF (reference sequence). CDR3 residues: CATSRRGTGGDYEQYF. Written as DNA, the CDR3 is TGTGCCACCAGCAGACGTGGGACAGGCGGGGACTACGAGCAGTACTTC.

The sample holds a few counts of this clonotype. The chain recombines TRBV6-1 with TRBJ2-1; 7 bases map to TRBD1. Germline CDR1 reads MNHNS; CDR2 reads SASEGT. J lost 4 bases, V lost 6 bases, and 9 bases had no gene match. The CDR3 length is 15 residues. CDR3 in amino acids: CASREQGRLYNEQFF. CDR3 nucleotides: TGTGCCAGCAGGGAACAGGGGCGACTATACAATGAGCAGTTCTTC.

This clonotype occurred many times. This chain links TRBV25-1 with TRBJ2-6; D unclear. Germline-derived CDR1 and CDR2 are MGHDK and SYGVNS. V lost 3 bases and J lost 0, with 15 bases in between. The length of the CDR3 is 18 residues. The CDR3 sequence: CASSDSSQISSGANVLTF. Here the CDR3 DNA reads TGTGCCAGCAGTGACAGCAGTCAGATCAGCTCTGGGGCCAACGTCCTGACTTTC.

This clonotype was counted a single time. This sequence joins TRBV12-3 or TRBV12-4 and TRBJ1-6; 10 bases fit TRBD1. With 6 bases clipped from V and 10 bases from J, the junction kept 6 bases outside the gene matches. CDR3 length: 14 residues. The CDR3 bases are TGTGCCAGCAGGACGGACAGGGGGATCTCACCCCTCCACTTT. This sequence encodes CASRTDRGISPLHF.

This clonotype was counted at least ten times. The J gene is TRBJ2-1, the V gene TRBV7-9; D not certain. CDR3 length equals 12 residues. Germline V gives CDR1 SEHNR, CDR2 FQNEAQ (reference sequence). V was cut by 3 bases and J by 9 bases, with 9 bases left in between. DNA of the CDR3: TGTGCCAGCAGCTTGGGAATGAGTGAGCAGTTCTTC. This sequence encodes CASSLGMSEQFF.

In its sample, this clonotype was seen many times. The genes are TRBV20-1 and TRBJ1-1; 12 bases map to TRBD1. The length of the CDR3 is 13 residues. Trimming at V came to 5 bases and at J to 4 bases, leaving 2 bases not matched to a gene. From germline, CDR1 is DFQATT and CDR2 SNEGSKA (reference sequence). Here the CDR3 reads CSAPGQGATEAFF. CDR3 coding DNA: TGCAGTGCTCCGGGACAGGGGGCCACTGAAGCTTTCTTT.

In its sample, this clonotype was seen a few times. The genes are TRBV28 and TRBJ2-2, with D possibly being TRBD1 or TRBD2 (5 bases each). CDR1 and CDR2 from the germline V gene are MDHEN and SYDVKM. V lost 8 bases, J lost 6 bases, and 25 bases lay in between. The CDR3 has 17 amino acids. Here the CDR3 DNA reads TGTGCCAGCGCCTTCACGTCCGGGACCCTGGGGTCCGGGGAGCTGTTTTTT. Amino acids: CASAFTSGTLGSGELFF. Together with reference TRBV28 and TRBJ2-2, the CDR3 gives the full variable domain: DVKVTQSSRYLVKRTGEKVFLECVQDMDHENMFWYRQDPGLGLRLIYFSYDVKMKEKGDIPEGYSVSREKKERFSLILESASTNQTSMYLCASAFTSGTLGSGELFFGEGSRLTVL.

Ten or more counts support this clonotype. This chain connects TRBV15 to TRBJ1-5, with 12 bases fitting TRBD1. Germline lookup yields CDR1 LNHNV and CDR2 YYDKDF (reference sequence). V lost 0 bases and J lost 6; bases outside the gene matches: 12. The CDR3 totals 19 residues. The CDR3 sequence: CATSRDKPGQGAGRQPQHF. For the CDR3, the DNA is TGTGCCACCAGCAGAGATAAGCCGGGACAGGGGGCGGGACGTCAGCCCCAGCATTTT.

This clonotype was counted a few times. The rearrangement uses TRBV27 and TRBJ1-5, with 10 bases that match TRBD1. The germline V gene encodes CDR1 MNHEY and CDR2 SMNVEV (reference sequence). The J segment lost 5 bases and the V segment lost 6 bases, leaving 10 bases of the junction unmatched. The CDR3 totals 16 residues. The CDR3 region is CASRPDRGIGDQPQHF. DNA of the CDR3: TGTGCCAGCAGACCGGACAGGGGGATCGGCGATCAGCCCCAGCATTTT.

This clonotype has ten or more counts. The V gene is TRBV7-6, the J gene TRBJ2-5; 11 bases map to TRBD1. Unmatched junction bases numbered 11, after V lost 6 bases and J lost 5 bases. The V gene's germline CDR1 is SGHVS and CDR2 FNYEAQ. This CDR3 spans 16 amino acids. The CDR3 region has the DNA TGTGCCAGCAGTCCCCCGGGACAGGGGGGGATGGAGACCCAGTACTTC. It specifies CASSPPGQGGMETQYF.

This clonotype was observed many times. The V and J genes are TRBV5-6 and TRBJ2-3, with 7 bases fitting TRBD1. This CDR3 spans 16 amino acids. Germline V gene lookup returns CDR1 SGHDT and CDR2 YYEEEE. The J segment lost 2 bases and the V segment lost 1 base, leaving 7 bases of the junction unmatched. CDR3 sequence (DNA): TGTGCCAGCAGCTTGTTCGGACAGGAGGACACAGATACGCAGTATTTT. Its protein product is CASSLFGQEDTDTQYF.

J is TRBJ2-1 and V is TRBV7-2, with 12 bases identical to TRBD2. Trimming cost V 5 bases and J 5 bases; bases outside gene matches: 4. CDR3 length: 15 amino acids. CDR1 is SGHTA, CDR2 FQGNSA, per germline. CDR3 region: CASSRGLAGNNEQFF. As DNA, the CDR3 is TGTGCCAGCAGCCGAGGACTAGCGGGGAACAATGAGCAGTTCTTC.

This clonotype was seen ten or more times. This chain connects TRBV5-4 to TRBJ2-5, with a weak D call TRBD1 (6 bases). Germline V gives CDR1 SGHNT, CDR2 YYREEE (reference sequence). The CDR3 has 13 residues. With 9 bases removed from V and 3 bases from J, the gap between germline ends came to 15 bases. The chain's CDR3 is CAIQSGQKETQYF. CDR3 coding DNA: TGTGCCATCCAATCCGGACAGAAAGAGACCCAGTACTTC.

J is TRBJ2-7 and V is TRBV24-1, with TRBD1 matching over 7 bases. The length of the CDR3 is 14 residues. The ends lost 4 bases at V and 7 bases at J; junction bases unmatched: 9. Germline assignment: CDR1 KGHDR and CDR2 SFDVKD. The chain's CDR3 is CATSDPTGLGEQYF. CDR3 coding DNA: TGTGCCACCAGTGACCCGACAGGGTTGGGGGAGCAGTACTTC.

This chain connects TRBV2 to TRBJ1-2; no reliable D call. V lost 4 bases, J lost 0 bases, and 6 bases lay in between. The CDR3 length is 13 residues. Germline CDR1 is SNHLY and CDR2 is FYNNEI. CDR3 residues: CASSAEANYGYTF. The CDR3 nucleotides are TGTGCCAGCAGTGCGGAAGCTAACTATGGCTACACCTTC.